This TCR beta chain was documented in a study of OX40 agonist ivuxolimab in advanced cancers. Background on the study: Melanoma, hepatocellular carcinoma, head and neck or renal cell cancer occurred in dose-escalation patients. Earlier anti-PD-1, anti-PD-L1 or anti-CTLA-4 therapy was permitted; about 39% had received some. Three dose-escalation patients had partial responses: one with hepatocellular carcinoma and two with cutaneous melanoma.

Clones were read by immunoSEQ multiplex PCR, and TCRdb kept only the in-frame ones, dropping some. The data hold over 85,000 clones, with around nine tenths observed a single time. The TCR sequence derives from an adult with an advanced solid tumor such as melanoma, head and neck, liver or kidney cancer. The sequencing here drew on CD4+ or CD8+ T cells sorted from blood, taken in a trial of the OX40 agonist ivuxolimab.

CDR3 sequence: CASSQDSAQYVDNEQFF. The CDR3 DNA reads TGCGCCAGCAGCCAAGATAGCGCGCAGTACGTCGACAATGAGCAGTTCTTC. The V and J genes are TRBV4-3 and TRBJ2-1; D is perhaps TRBD2 (5 bases). With 0 bases removed from V and 5 bases from J, the gap between germline ends came to 17 bases. This CDR3 comprises 17 residues. Germline values: CDR1 LGHNA, CDR2 YSLEER.